These 10 T cell receptor beta chains came from one sample sequenced in a study of regulatory T cells in long-lasting Graves disease (dated by TCRdb to the early 2020s). The library was obtained by multiplex PCR. Sequenced using an Illumina HiSeq 4000. TCR beta libraries were built with iRepertoire HTBI primers and Arm-PCR amplification of CDR3 regions. TCRdb trimmed the raw reads at Q25, called clones with MiXCR and kept productive beta chains. Each CDR3 protein appears once, grouped with its most common genes and DNA. The sample table contains a few hundred thousand distinct CDR3 sequences; only one count was recorded for about a quarter of them. The ten largest clones capture approximately 26% of the sample. The sample's time point, from its label and the paper: persistent/refractory GD, antithyroid drugs over 5 years with positive TRAb. RNA was extracted from PBMCs in TRIzol for both TCR sequencing and RNA sequencing.

The sequenced sample was peripheral blood mononuclear cells (PBMCs), obtained when the disease was refractory, from a patient treated with antithyroid drugs. The receptors here all came from a female donor with Graves disease.

This clonotype was counted at least ten times. This chain joins TRBV7-3 and TRBJ1-1; unclear D gene. Trimming left V 4 bases short and J 0 bases short, with 6 bases between. CDR1 is SGHTA, CDR2 FQGTGA, per germline. CDR3 length: 13 residues. The CDR3 DNA reads TGTGCCAGCAGCTCGGACGTGAACACTGAAGCTTTCTTT. This sequence encodes CASSSDVNTEAFF.

This clonotype has ten or more counts. The chain couples TRBV6-1 to TRBJ2-7, with D perhaps being TRBD1 or TRBD2 (5 bases each). Trimming cost V 8 bases and J 3 bases, with 17 bases left between them. CDR3 length equals 14 residues. Germline CDR1 is MNHNS and CDR2 is SASEGT. The DNA for the CDR3 is TGTGCCAGCGGGGACGGCTTCTCGGTCTACGAGCAGTACTTC. This encodes CASGDGFSVYEQYF.

The rearrangement links TRBV20-1 to TRBJ2-4; 7 bases fit TRBD1. V shed 7 bases and J 6 bases; nucleotides not matched to a gene: 15. Germline lookup yields CDR1 DFQATT and CDR2 SNEGSKA (reference sequence). The CDR3 has 15 amino acids. The CDR3 spells CSVTGDSTSLNIQYF. In DNA, the CDR3 is TGCAGTGTTACTGGGGACAGTACGTCCCTAAACATTCAGTACTTC.

This clonotype appeared many times. V and J are TRBV27 and TRBJ2-5; 11 bases match TRBD2. The germline V gene encodes CDR1 MNHEY and CDR2 SMNVEV (reference sequence). Trimming at V came to 3 bases and at J to 5 bases, leaving 8 bases not matched to a gene. This CDR3 has 16 residues. The CDR3 DNA follows: TGTGCCAGCAGTTTTGGGCTAGCGGGAGGCGTGGAGACCCAGTACTTC. This translates into CASSFGLAGGVETQYF.

This chain uses TRBV20-1 with TRBJ2-7, with a tentative D call TRBD2 (6 bases). Germline values: CDR1 DFQATT, CDR2 SNEGSKA (reference sequence). CDR3 length: 14 residues. Trimming removed 3 bases from V and 0 bases from J, with 12 bases in between. CDR3 in DNA: TGCAGTGCTAGCCCTCTAGCGATCTCCTACGAGCAGTACTTC. It is translated as CSASPLAISYEQYF.

With regard to this clonotype: A much bigger clone sits one base away, suggesting this may be a read error. The chain carries TRBV7-6 and TRBJ2-7; D is perhaps TRBD2 (7 bases). This CDR3 region has 18 residues. Germline V gene data show CDR1 as SGHVS and CDR2 as FNYEAQ. The CDR3 is CASSPTWLAVNTGYERYF. The CDR3 DNA follows: TGTGCCAGCAGCCCGACGTGGCTAGCGGTAAATACAGGGTACGAGCGGTACTTC.

This clonotype was counted ten times or more. The V gene is TRBV15, the J gene TRBJ2-5; D is ambiguous. Germline V gene lookup returns CDR1 LNHNV and CDR2 YYDKDF (reference sequence). This CDR3 is 13 amino acids long. The V and J ends lost 1 base and 7 bases respectively, with 10 bases between them. CDR3 nucleotides: TGTGCCACCAGCAGAGTCCCACTCGGGACCCAGTACTTC. Translated: CATSRVPLGTQYF.

The sample holds many counts of this clonotype. The chain combines TRBV11-1 with TRBJ2-7, with 8 bases lining up with TRBD1. V trimming: 2 bases; J trimming: 3 bases; junction bases outside the gene matches: 6. Germline V gene sequence: CDR1 SGHAT, CDR2 FQDESV (reference sequence). This CDR3 is built from 15 residues. CDR3: CASSLSDRGDYEQYF. The DNA for the CDR3 is TGTGCCAGCAGCTTAAGTGACAGGGGTGACTACGAGCAGTACTTC.

The chain combines TRBV6-2 or TRBV6-3 with TRBJ1-1; weak D call: TRBD1 (5 bases). The V end lost 2 bases, the J end lost 0 bases, and 16 bases lay between the germline ends. The V gene's germline CDR1 is MNHEY and CDR2 SVGEGT. The CDR3 length is 17 residues. The CDR3 DNA reads TGTGCCAGCAGTTACAGCGCCGGGGGAAATTTGAACACTGAAGCTTTCTTT. As protein: CASSYSAGGNLNTEAFF.

This clonotype came up many times. The V gene is TRBV6-1, the J gene TRBJ1-2; D remains ambiguous. The CDR3 has 15 residues. Trimming removed 6 bases at V and 8 bases at J, with 22 bases between. Germline V gives CDR1 MNHNS, CDR2 SASEGT. The CDR3 region has the DNA TGTGCCAGCAGCGGTCTCGGAGGCCAGGTACGAGGCTACACCTTC. This gives the protein CASSGLGGQVRGYTF.